Listed here are 9 T cell receptor beta chains from one sample, sequenced in a study of blood T cell repertoires in COVID-19. The assay was immunoSEQ multiplex PCR, and TCRdb's table has in-frame clones only and misses some. The sample lists more than 130,000 clones, just under 90% occurring once. The sequenced sample was peripheral blood. These receptors were taken from a woman in her thirties or forties with acute or convalescent COVID-19.

The CDR3 region is CASSDSSGGHTDTQYF. Written as DNA, the CDR3 is TGTGCCAGCAGTGACTCAAGCGGGGGGCACACAGATACGCAGTATTTT. This rearrangement joins TRBV6-4 to TRBJ2-3, with 9 nucleotides matching TRBD2. The CDR3 contains 16 residues. The germline CDR1 and CDR2 sequences are MRHNA and SNTAGT. V was clipped by 0 bases and J by 2 bases; unmatched bases: 3.

V usage is TRBV28 and J usage is TRBJ1-2; a weak D match, TRBD1 (6 bases). This CDR3 has 12 residues. CDR1 is MDHEN and CDR2 is SYDVKM in the germline V gene. The V end lost 9 bases, the J end lost 4 bases, and 12 bases lay between the germline ends. The CDR3 region has the DNA TGTGCCAGTGAACAGGGATTCTATGGCTACACCTTC. Protein product: CASEQGFYGYTF.

V and J are TRBV27 and TRBJ2-2; 7 bases agree with TRBD1. In germline, CDR1 is MNHEY, CDR2 SMNVEV (reference sequence). V was pared by 3 bases and J by 0 bases, with 1 base of the junction left unmatched. The CDR3 contains 15 residues. The CDR3 DNA is TGTGCCAGCAGTTTCGGGACAGCGAACACCGGGGAGCTGTTTTTT. Amino acids: CASSFGTANTGELFF.

The chain is built from TRBV11-1 and TRBJ2-3, with D maybe TRBD2 (6 bases). Trimming cost V 5 bases and J 2 bases, with 17 bases left between them. CDR3 length: 16 residues. Germline lookup yields CDR1 SGHAT and CDR2 FQDESV (reference sequence). In DNA form, the CDR3 reads TGTGCCAGCAGCCCTCTCGGGGGTCTGAACACAGATACGCAGTATTTT. Residues: CASSPLGGLNTDTQYF. Based on the CDR3 plus reference TRBV11-1 and TRBJ2-3, the full variable domain is EAEVAQSPRYKITEKSQAVAFWCDPISGHATLYWYRQILGQGPELLVQFQDESVVDDSQLPKDRFSAERLKGVDSTLKIQPAELGDSAMYLCASSPLGGLNTDTQYFGPGTRLTVL.

The CDR3: CASSVRPGDWSNYGYTF. In DNA form, the CDR3 reads TGTGCCAGCAGCGTACGTCCAGGGGATTGGTCTAACTATGGCTACACCTTC. The V and J genes are TRBV9 and TRBJ1-2, with D perhaps TRBD1 (6 bases). In germline, CDR1 is SGDLS, CDR2 YYNGEE. V lost 1 base and J 0 bases, leaving 16 bases between the germline ends. The CDR3 has 17 amino acids.

The genes are TRBV27 and TRBJ1-2, with D hard to call. The germline V and J ends were trimmed by 3 bases and 3 bases, with 8 bases remaining between them. This CDR3 is built from 13 residues. The germline CDR1 and CDR2 sequences are MNHEY and SMNVEV (reference sequence). The CDR3 nucleotides are TGTGCCAGCAGTTTCGGAGGGTACTATGGCTACACCTTC. Its translation is CASSFGGYYGYTF.

The J gene is TRBJ2-2, the V gene TRBV5-1; 8 nucleotides align to TRBD1. CDR1 and CDR2 from the germline V gene are SGHRS and YFSETQ. The CDR3 loop spans 16 amino acids. The junction had 7 bases not matched to a gene; V was cut back by 4 bases and J by 2 bases. The CDR3 reads CASSLGQGGNTGELFF. The CDR3 DNA reads as TGCGCCAGCAGCCTCGGACAGGGAGGTAACACCGGGGAGCTGTTTTTT.

The chain uses TRBV7-2 and TRBJ2-3; 11 bases align to TRBD2. This CDR3 has 15 residues. Germline CDR1 and CDR2: SGHTA and FQGNSA. Trimming at V came to 3 bases and at J to 4 bases, leaving 3 bases not matched to a gene. The CDR3 sequence is CASSFSGGAADTQYF. CDR3 bases: TGTGCCAGCAGCTTTAGCGGGGGGGCGGCAGATACGCAGTATTTT.

The J gene is TRBJ2-5, the V gene TRBV18; 8 bases are shared with TRBD2. CDR1 is KGHSH, CDR2 LQKENI, per germline. The CDR3 contains 14 residues. V trimming: 5 bases; J trimming: 1 base; junction bases outside the gene matches: 3. CDR3 sequence reads: CASSKLAVQETQYF. The CDR3 DNA reads as TGTGCCAGCTCAAAACTAGCGGTCCAAGAGACCCAGTACTTC.